Following are 5 T cell receptor beta chains from one sample sequenced in a study of T cells in Graves' hyperthyroidism and ophthalmopathy. RNA transcripts served as the template for amplifying TCR beta CDR3 regions. When the TCR CDR3 underwent first-round RT-PCR, the HTBI primer set was used. TCRdb re-derived calls from the multiplex PCR reads in MiXCR, one entry per CDR3 protein. The sample comprises about 360,000 distinct CDR3 sequences, less than 15% of which are singletons, and over 8.5% rests with the top ten. Sequenced sample: blood. These TCRs come from a woman between 18 and 30 years old with Graves' hyperthyroidism.

This clonotype has ten or more counts. The chain is built from TRBV6-1 and TRBJ1-6, with D unresolved. Germline V gives CDR1 MNHNS, CDR2 SASEGT. The CDR3 is made up of 13 amino acids. V gave up 1 base and J gave up 10 bases, with 8 bases separating them. CDR3 in amino acids: CASSEGARSPLHF. The CDR3 DNA follows: TGTGCCAGCAGTGAAGGGGCCAGGTCACCCCTCCACTTT.

This clonotype was found many times. The V call is TRBV7-3, the J call TRBJ2-3; TRBD1 matches 9 bases. V gave up 3 bases and J gave up 1 base; unmatched junction bases: 2. There are 15 residues in the CDR3. Germline V lookup: CDR1 SGHTA, CDR2 FQGTGA. The CDR3 sequence is CASSFTGGGTDTQYF. The CDR3 DNA reads TGTGCCAGCAGCTTCACAGGGGGCGGCACAGATACGCAGTATTTT.

This clonotype was recorded many times. The chain joins TRBV20-1 to TRBJ1-5, with D unclear. The CDR3 consists of 13 residues. CDR1 DFQATT and CDR2 SNEGSKA come from the germline V gene (reference sequence). V gave up 7 bases and J gave up 5 bases, with 15 bases separating them. This CDR3 is CSGEQAPDQPQHF. The CDR3, as DNA: TGCAGTGGGGAGCAGGCCCCCGATCAGCCCCAGCATTTT.

This clonotype was seen at least ten times. The rearrangement uses TRBV2 and TRBJ1-2; TRBD1 matches at 10 bases. The CDR3 contains 14 residues. The V gene's germline CDR1 is SNHLY and CDR2 FYNNEI. Germline trimming cut 6 bases from V and 2 bases from J; bases unmatched to any gene: 3. The CDR3 coding sequence is TGTGCCAGCAGAGGGACAGGGGTGAACTATGGCTACACCTTC. Protein product: CASRGTGVNYGYTF.

This clonotype was seen a few times. The V gene is TRBV12-3 or TRBV12-4, the J gene TRBJ2-3, with TRBD1 identical over 10 bases. The CDR3 has 17 residues. After removal of 6 bases from V and 2 bases from J, the junction contained 11 bases not matched to a gene. The CDR3 reads CASRPYGQGGHTDTQYF. The CDR3 DNA reads as TGTGCCAGCAGGCCTTACGGACAGGGGGGGCACACAGATACGCAGTATTTT.